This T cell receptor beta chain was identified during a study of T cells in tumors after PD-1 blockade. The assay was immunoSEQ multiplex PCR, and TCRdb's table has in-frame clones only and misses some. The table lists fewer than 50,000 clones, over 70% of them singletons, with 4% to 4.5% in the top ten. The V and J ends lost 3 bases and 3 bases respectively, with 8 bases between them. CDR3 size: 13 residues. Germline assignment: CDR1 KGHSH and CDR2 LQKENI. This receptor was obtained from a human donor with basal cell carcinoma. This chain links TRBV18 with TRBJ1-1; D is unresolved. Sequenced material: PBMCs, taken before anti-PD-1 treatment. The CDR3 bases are TGTGCCAGCTCACCCCGGGAAGACACTGAAGCTTTCTTT. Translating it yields CASSPREDTEAFF.